The clone carrying this TCR beta chain turned up a few times. Its antigen is still unknown. V lost 6 bases, J lost 4 bases, and 10 bases lay in between. Germline loops: CDR1 ENHRY, CDR2 SYGVKD. This CDR3 contains 13 residues. CDR3-region Arm-PCR and iRepertoire HTBI primers produced the TCR beta libraries. Authors' analysis steps: Identification of gene segments yielded more than 60 TRBV and about 14 TRBJ across samples. TCRdb re-called the multiplex PCR reads through MiXCR, storing one row per CDR3 protein. The V and J calls shown here were made by TCRdb, not taken from the authors' results. The sample yields about 470,000 distinct CDR3 sequences, less than 25% seen once. The time point here: persistent/refractory GD, antithyroid drugs over 5 years with positive TRAb. The authors made the TCR library using RNA they extracted from PBMCs. The data were taken from a study of regulatory T cells in long-lasting Graves disease. General study findings and limits: Comparison showed that persistent patients shared more public clonotypes (2,741) than new patients (roughly 970). Owing to a sample size that was small, accuracy may have been reduced.

This sample comprised peripheral blood mononuclear cells (PBMCs), obtained when the disease was refractory, from a patient treated with antithyroid drugs. V gene TRBV10-3 combines with J gene TRBJ1-5; D unclear. The TCR sequence derives from a female donor with Graves disease. The CDR3 nucleotides read TGTGCCATCAGCTCACTAGATAATCAGCCCCAGCATTTT. Amino acids: CAISSLDNQPQHF.